This T cell receptor beta chain was identified during a study of regulatory T cells in long-lasting Graves disease. At the level of the study: Newly diagnosed Graves' patients had under 3 months of antithyroid drugs.

Noted time point: newly diagnosed GD, antithyroid drugs for less than 3 months. The TCR library was made from RNA extracted from PBMCs. The table lists this clonotype with many counts. In germline, CDR1 is GTSNPN, CDR2 SVGIG (reference sequence). V was cut by 4 bases and J by 0 bases, with 7 bases left in between. The CDR3 spans 13 residues. Combining iRepertoire HTBI primers with Arm-PCR of CDR3 regions, the authors built TCR beta libraries. One entry per CDR3 protein results from TCRdb running MiXCR on the multiplex PCR reads. The table has around 450,000 distinct CDR3 sequences, about 15% seen once. These data also featured in a second study, about T cells in Graves' hyperthyroidism and ophthalmopathy. That source adds: Primed by the HTBI set, a first-round RT-PCR was run on the TCR CDR3.

The clonotype was recovered from a woman between 35 and 50 years old with Graves disease. This chain connects TRBV30 to TRBJ2-1; tentative D call: TRBD2 (6 bases). The specimen comprised peripheral blood mononuclear cells (PBMCs), sampled at new diagnosis, from a patient treated with antithyroid drugs. Here the CDR3 DNA reads TGTGCCTGGATGACTAGCTCCTACAATGAGCAGTTCTTC. This translates into CAWMTSSYNEQFF.